One TCR beta chain is described in this entry. V lost 5 bases, J lost 3 bases, and 17 bases lay in between. Germline V CDR1 and CDR2: MNHEY, SMNVEV (reference sequence). This CDR3 has 15 amino acids. The data are from a study of response to subunit inactivated influenza vaccine. TCRdb used MiXCR to reprocess the RT-PCR reads, holding one entry per CDR3 protein. The sample gives hundreds of thousands of distinct CDR3 sequences, over 9% of which show up once; approximately 10% is in the top ten. The sample was also reused in another study, on T cells expressing NK-cell markers. That paper notes: Libraries used 5'RACE template switching adding universal primer site and UMIs.

The input for sequencing was PBMCs from blood, taken on the day of vaccination. This chain uses TRBV27 with TRBJ2-7; the D gene is possibly TRBD2 (7 bases). The receptor was derived from a man aged 50 or older who received an inactivated influenza vaccine. CDR3 amino acids: CASSPKRGGFYEQYF. DNA for the CDR3: TGTGCCAGCAGTCCAAAGAGGGGGGGCTTCTACGAGCAGTACTTC.